These 2 T cell receptor beta chains were all obtained from the same sample, sequenced in a study of blood T cell repertoires in COVID-19. Data came from immunoSEQ multiplex PCR; TCRdb stores just in-frame clones and leaves some out. Of roughly 150,000 clones detected, about 83% appear once; the ten largest clones hold around 2%. The material sequenced was peripheral blood. The receptors were gathered from a woman aged 80 or older with acute or convalescent COVID-19.

The chain combines TRBV4-3 with TRBJ2-1; TRBD2 matches at 10 bases. The V segment lost 0 bases and the J segment 6 bases; nucleotides outside the gene matches: 5. This CDR3 is 16 amino acids long. CDR1 is LGHNA, CDR2 YSLEER, per germline. The DNA of the CDR3 is TGCGCCAGCAGCCAAGAGGCTAGCGGGAGTGGCAATGAGCAGTTCTTC. It is translated as CASSQEASGSGNEQFF.

The chain links TRBV10-1 to TRBJ2-1, with 9 bases lining up with TRBD1. This CDR3 contains 15 residues. The ends lost 6 bases at V and 7 bases at J; junction bases unmatched: 10. From germline, CDR1 is WNHNN and CDR2 SYGVQD (reference sequence). CDR3 region: CASSPGTGTKNEQFF. CDR3 DNA sequence: TGCGCCAGCAGCCCCGGGACAGGGACCAAGAATGAGCAGTTCTTC.